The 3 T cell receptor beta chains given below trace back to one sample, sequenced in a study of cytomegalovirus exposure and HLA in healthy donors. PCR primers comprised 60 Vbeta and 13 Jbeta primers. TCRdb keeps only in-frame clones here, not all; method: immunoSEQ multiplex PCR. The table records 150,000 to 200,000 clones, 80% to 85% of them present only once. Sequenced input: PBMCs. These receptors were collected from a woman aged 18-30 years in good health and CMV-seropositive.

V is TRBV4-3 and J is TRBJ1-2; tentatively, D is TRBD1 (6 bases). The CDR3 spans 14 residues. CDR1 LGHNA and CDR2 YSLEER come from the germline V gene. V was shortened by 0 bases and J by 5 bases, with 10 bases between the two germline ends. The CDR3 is CASSQEDRRYGYTF. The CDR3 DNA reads TGCGCCAGCAGCCAAGAAGACAGGCGATATGGCTACACCTTC.

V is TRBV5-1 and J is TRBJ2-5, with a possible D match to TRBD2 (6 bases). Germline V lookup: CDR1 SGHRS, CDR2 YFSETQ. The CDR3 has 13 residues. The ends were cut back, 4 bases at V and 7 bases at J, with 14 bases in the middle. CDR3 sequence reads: CASSPGFGGTQYF. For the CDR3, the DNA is TGCGCCAGCAGCCCGGGATTCGGGGGGACCCAGTACTTC.

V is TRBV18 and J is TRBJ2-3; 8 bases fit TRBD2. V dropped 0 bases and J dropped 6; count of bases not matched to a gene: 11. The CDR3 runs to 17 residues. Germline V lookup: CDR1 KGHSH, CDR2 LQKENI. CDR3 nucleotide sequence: TGTGCCAGCTCACCACCCGGACTAGCCGCAAGGAGGGATACGCAGTATTTT. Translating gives CASSPPGLAARRDTQYF.